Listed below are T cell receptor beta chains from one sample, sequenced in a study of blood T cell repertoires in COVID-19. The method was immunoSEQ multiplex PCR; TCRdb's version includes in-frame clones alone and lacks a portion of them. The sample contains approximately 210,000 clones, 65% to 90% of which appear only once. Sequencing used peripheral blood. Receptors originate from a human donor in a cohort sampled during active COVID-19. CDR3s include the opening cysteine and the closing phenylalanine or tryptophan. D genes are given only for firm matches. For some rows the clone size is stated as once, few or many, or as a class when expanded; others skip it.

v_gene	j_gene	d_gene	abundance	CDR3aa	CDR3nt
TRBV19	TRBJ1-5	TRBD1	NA	CASSPGTGGNQPQHF	TGTGCCAGTAGTCCCGGGACAGGGGGGAATCAGCCCCAGCATTTT
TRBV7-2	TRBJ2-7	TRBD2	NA	CASSLASGGGPYEQYF	TGTGCCAGCAGCTTAGCGTCCGGGGGAGGGCCCTACGAGCAGTACTTC
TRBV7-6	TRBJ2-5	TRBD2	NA	CASSLEVAGVETQYF	TGTGCCAGCAGCTTAGAGGTAGCGGGAGTAGAGACCCAGTACTTC
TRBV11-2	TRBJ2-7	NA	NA	CASSLAYTYEQYF	TGTGCCAGCAGCTTAGCATACACCTACGAGCAGTACTTC
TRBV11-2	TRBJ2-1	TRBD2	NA	CASSPTFTSGLNNEQFF	TGTGCCAGCAGCCCTACCTTCACTAGCGGCCTAAACAATGAGCAGTTCTTC
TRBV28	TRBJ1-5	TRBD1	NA	CASSQPTGNNQPQHF	TGTGCCAGCAGTCAACCGACAGGGAACAATCAGCCCCAGCATTTT
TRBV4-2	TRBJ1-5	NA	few	CASSQVPGRDDQPQHF	TGTGCCAGCAGCCAAGTCCCCGGGAGGGATGATCAGCCCCAGCATTTT
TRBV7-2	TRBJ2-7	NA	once	CASSLGLDYEQYF	TGTGCCAGCAGCTTAGGACTCGACTACGAGCAGTACTTC
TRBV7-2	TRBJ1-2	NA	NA	CASSLGQPRINYGYTF	TGTGCCAGCAGCCTCGGACAGCCCAGGATCAACTATGGCTACACCTTC
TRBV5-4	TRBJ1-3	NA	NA	CASSVEVSGNTIYF	TGTGCCAGCAGCGTCGAGGTCTCTGGAAACACCATATATTTT
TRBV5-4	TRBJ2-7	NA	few	CASSLAPEDEQYF	TGTGCCAGCAGCTTGGCCCCGGAGGACGAGCAGTACTTC
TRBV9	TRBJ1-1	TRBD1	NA	CASSVREPGQGFTEAFF	TGTGCCAGCAGCGTCAGAGAACCGGGACAGGGTTTCACTGAAGCTTTCTTT
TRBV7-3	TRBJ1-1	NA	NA	CASSVQGMNTEAFF	TGTGCCAGCAGCGTACAGGGCATGAACACTGAAGCTTTCTTT
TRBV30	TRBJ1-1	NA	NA	CAWSKRENTEAFF	TGTGCCTGGAGTAAGAGGGAGAACACTGAAGCTTTCTTT
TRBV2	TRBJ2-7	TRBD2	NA	CASRQTSASSYEQYF	TGTGCCAGCAGGCAGACTAGCGCGAGCTCCTACGAGCAGTACTTC
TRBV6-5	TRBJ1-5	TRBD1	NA	CASAPGTASNQPQHF	TGTGCCAGCGCGCCGGGGACAGCGAGCAATCAGCCCCAGCATTTT
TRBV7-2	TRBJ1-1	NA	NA	CASSLENRRNTEAFF	TGTGCCAGCAGCTTAGAGAACAGGCGGAACACTGAAGCTTTCTTT
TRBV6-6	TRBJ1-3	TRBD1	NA	CASSYLGQGRNTIYF	TGTGCCAGCAGTTACTTAGGACAGGGTCGAAACACCATATATTTT
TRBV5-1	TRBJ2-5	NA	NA	CASSAVKGGGSSETQYF	TGCGCCAGCAGCGCTGTCAAGGGCGGAGGTTCGTCAGAGACCCAGTACTTC
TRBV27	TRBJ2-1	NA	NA	CASSLVSDNEQFF	TGTGCCAGCAGTTTAGTTAGCGACAATGAGCAGTTCTTC
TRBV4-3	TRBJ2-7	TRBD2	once	CASSQDRDGRAAYEQYF	TGCGCCAGCAGCCAAGATCGGGACGGGAGGGCCGCCTACGAGCAGTACTTC
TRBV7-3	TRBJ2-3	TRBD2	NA	CASSTSGLASDTQYF	TGTGCCAGCAGCACCTCGGGACTAGCGTCAGATACGCAGTATTTT
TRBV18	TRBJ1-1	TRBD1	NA	CASSLAGTVNTEAFF	TGTGCCAGCTCACTGGCCGGGACAGTTAACACTGAAGCTTTCTTT
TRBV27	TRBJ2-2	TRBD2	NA	CASSLSGLAGGSTGELFF	TGTGCCAGCAGTTTATCTGGACTAGCGGGAGGAAGTACCGGGGAGCTGTTTTTT
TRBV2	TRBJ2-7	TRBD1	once	CASSVDRGSYEQYF	TGTGCCAGCAGTGTAGACAGGGGCTCCTACGAGCAGTACTTC
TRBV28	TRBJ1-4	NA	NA	CASSLEGGGEKLFF	TGTGCCAGCAGTTTGGAGGGGGGAGGGGAAAAACTGTTTTTT
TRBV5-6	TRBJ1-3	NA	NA	CASSFSPVSGNTIYF	TGTGCCAGCAGCTTTTCGCCGGTCTCTGGAAACACCATATATTTT
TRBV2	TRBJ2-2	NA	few	CASRSNSPSGELFF	TGTGCCAGCAGAAGTAACAGTCCTTCTGGGGAGCTGTTTTTT
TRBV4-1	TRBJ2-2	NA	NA	CASSRRTENTGELFF	TGCGCCAGCAGCCGGAGAACGGAAAACACCGGGGAGCTGTTTTTT
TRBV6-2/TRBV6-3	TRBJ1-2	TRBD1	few	CASSSPDRALYGYTF	TGTGCCAGCAGTTCTCCGGACAGGGCCCTCTATGGCTACACCTTC
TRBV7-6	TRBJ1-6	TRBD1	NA	CASSQGAVNSPLHF	TGTGCCAGCAGCCAGGGGGCGGTCAATTCACCCCTCCACTTT
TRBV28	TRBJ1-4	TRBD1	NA	CASSFARGNEKLFF	TGTGCCAGCAGTTTCGCCAGGGGGAACGAAAAACTGTTTTTT
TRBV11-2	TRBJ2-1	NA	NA	CASSPGWGGARYNEQFF	TGTGCCAGCAGCCCAGGGTGGGGGGGCGCAAGGTACAATGAGCAGTTCTTC
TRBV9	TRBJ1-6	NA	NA	CASSVTGNSPLHF	TGTGCCAGCAGCGTAACGGGGAATTCACCCCTCCACTTT
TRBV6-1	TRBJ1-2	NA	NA	CASSESPLGYGYTF	TGTGCCAGCAGTGAGTCCCCCCTCGGGTATGGCTACACCTTC
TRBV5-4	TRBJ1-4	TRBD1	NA	CASSWRGRGVLSEKLFF	TGTGCCAGCAGCTGGAGGGGGCGGGGGGTTCTAAGTGAAAAACTGTTTTTT
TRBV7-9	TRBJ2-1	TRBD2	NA	CASSLYTSGTLDEQFF	TGTGCCAGCAGCTTATATACTAGCGGGACCCTCGATGAGCAGTTCTTC
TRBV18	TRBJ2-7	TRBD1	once	CASSPPSGQGYLYEQYF	TGTGCCAGCTCACCACCGAGCGGACAGGGGTATCTTTACGAGCAGTACTTC
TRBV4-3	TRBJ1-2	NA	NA	CASSQPSGGLYGYTF	TGCGCCAGCAGCCAGCCCTCCGGGGGGCTCTACGGCTACACCTTC
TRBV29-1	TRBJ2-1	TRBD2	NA	CSVVGPGLADRGFF	TGCAGCGTTGTGGGTCCGGGACTAGCGGACCGGGGGTTCTTC
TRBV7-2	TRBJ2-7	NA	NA	CASSLAARDEQYF	TGTGCCAGCAGCTTAGCCGCTAGAGACGAGCAGTACTTC
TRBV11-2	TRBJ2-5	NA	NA	CASSDRQPPRDTQYF	TGTGCCAGCAGCGATAGACAGCCACCAAGAGATACCCAGTACTTC
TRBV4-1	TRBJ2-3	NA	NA	CASSQDMWASTDTQYF	TGCGCCAGCAGCCAAGATATGTGGGCAAGCACAGATACGCAGTATTTT
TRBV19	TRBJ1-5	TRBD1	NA	CASSSGTGGPNQPQHF	TGTGCCAGTAGTAGTGGGACAGGGGGCCCCAATCAGCCCCAGCATTTT
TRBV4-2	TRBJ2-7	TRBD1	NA	CASSQDEPGDRGFEQYF	TGTGCCAGCAGCCAAGACGAACCGGGGGACAGGGGGTTCGAGCAGTACTTC
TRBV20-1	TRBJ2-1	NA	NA	CSASTGVLVFPFF	TGCAGTGCTAGTACGGGAGTGCTCGTTTTCCCGTTCTTC
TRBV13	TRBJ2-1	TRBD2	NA	CASSLRSAGNEQFF	TGTGCCAGCAGCTTGAGATCAGCGGGGAATGAGCAGTTCTTC
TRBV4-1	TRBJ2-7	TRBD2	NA	CASSQEKTSGAYEQYF	TGCGCCAGCAGCCAAGAAAAGACTAGCGGGGCCTACGAGCAGTACTTC
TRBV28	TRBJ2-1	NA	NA	CASSLRWSSYNEQFF	TGTGCCAGCAGTTTAAGGTGGAGCTCCTACAATGAGCAGTTCTTC
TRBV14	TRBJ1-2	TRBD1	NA	CASSQDRSNYGYTF	TGTGCCAGCAGCCAGGACAGGTCGAACTATGGCTACACCTTC
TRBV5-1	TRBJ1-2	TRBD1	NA	CASSQRTGGGYGYTF	TGCGCCAGCAGCCAAAGGACAGGGGGCGGCTATGGCTACACCTTC
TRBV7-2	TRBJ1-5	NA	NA	CASSLESGAQHQPQHF	TGTGCCAGCAGCTTAGAGAGTGGGGCTCAGCATCAGCCCCAGCATTTT
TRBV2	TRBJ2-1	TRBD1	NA	CASRVTGGNEQFF	TGTGCCAGCAGGGTCACAGGGGGCAATGAGCAGTTCTTC
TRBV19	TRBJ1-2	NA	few	CASSRSEVYGYTF	TGTGCCAGTAGTCGATCAGAAGTCTATGGCTACACCTTC
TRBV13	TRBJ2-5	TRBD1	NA	CASSDRGLARPVETQYF	TGTGCCAGCAGCGACAGGGGGCTAGCACGTCCGGTGGAGACCCAGTACTTC
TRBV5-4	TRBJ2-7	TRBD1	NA	CASSPGQGSYEQYF	TGTGCCAGCAGCCCTGGACAGGGCTCCTACGAGCAGTACTTC
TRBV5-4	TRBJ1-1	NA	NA	CASSSRGDTAFF	TGTGCCAGCAGCTCCAGGGGCGATACAGCTTTCTTT
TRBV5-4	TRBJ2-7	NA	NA	CASSSFILGLIYEQYF	TGTGCCAGCAGCTCCTTCATACTAGGCCTTATCTACGAGCAGTACTTC